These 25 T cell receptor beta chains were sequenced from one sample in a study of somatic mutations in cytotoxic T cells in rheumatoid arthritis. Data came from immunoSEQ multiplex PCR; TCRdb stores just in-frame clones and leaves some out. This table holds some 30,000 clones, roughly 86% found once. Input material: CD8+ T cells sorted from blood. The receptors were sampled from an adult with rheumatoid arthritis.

CDR3 sequence: CASSPGNTDTQYF. The CDR3 bases are TGTGCCAGCAGCCCGGGGAACACAGATACGCAGTATTTT. This sequence joins TRBV7-6 and TRBJ2-3; maybe TRBD2 (5 bases). Trimming took off 5 bases at V and 2 bases at J, with 8 bases between the two ends. Germline values: CDR1 SGHVS, CDR2 FNYEAQ. The CDR3 is made up of 13 amino acids.

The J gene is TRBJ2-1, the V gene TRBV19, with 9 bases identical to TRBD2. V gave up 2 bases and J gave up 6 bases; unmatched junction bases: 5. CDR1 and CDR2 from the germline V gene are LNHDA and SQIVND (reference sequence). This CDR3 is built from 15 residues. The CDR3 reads CASSISAGGLNEQFF. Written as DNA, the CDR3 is TGTGCCAGTAGTATATCGGCGGGGGGGCTCAATGAGCAGTTCTTC.

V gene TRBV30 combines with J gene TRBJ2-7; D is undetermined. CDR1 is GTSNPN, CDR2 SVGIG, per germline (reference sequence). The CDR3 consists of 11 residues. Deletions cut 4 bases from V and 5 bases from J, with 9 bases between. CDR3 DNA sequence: TGTGCCTGGACGGCTTCTCACGAGCAGTACTTC. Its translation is CAWTASHEQYF.

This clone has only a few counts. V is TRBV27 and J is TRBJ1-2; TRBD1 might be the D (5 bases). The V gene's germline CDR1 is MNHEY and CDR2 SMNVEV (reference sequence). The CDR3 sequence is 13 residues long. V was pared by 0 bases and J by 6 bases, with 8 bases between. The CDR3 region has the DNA TGTGCCAGCAGTTTATCAGGGGATGATGGCTACACCTTC. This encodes CASSLSGDDGYTF.

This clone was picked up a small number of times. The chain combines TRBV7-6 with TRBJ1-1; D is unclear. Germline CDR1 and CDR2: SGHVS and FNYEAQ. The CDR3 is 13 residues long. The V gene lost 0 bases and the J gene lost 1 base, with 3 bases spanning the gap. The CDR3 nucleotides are TGTGCCAGCAGCTTAGCAGGGAACACTGAAGCTTTCTTT. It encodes CASSLAGNTEAFF.

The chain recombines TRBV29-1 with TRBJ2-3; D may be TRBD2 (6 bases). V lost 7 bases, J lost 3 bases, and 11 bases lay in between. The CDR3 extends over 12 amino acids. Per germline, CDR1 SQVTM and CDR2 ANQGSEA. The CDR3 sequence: CSGTNKTDTQYF. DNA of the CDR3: TGCAGCGGGACTAACAAAACAGATACGCAGTATTTT.

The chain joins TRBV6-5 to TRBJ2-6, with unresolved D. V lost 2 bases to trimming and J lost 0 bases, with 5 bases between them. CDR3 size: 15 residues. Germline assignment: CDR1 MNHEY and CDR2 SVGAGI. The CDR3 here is CASSYEISGANVLTF. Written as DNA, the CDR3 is TGTGCCAGCAGTTACGAAATCTCTGGGGCCAACGTCCTGACTTTC.

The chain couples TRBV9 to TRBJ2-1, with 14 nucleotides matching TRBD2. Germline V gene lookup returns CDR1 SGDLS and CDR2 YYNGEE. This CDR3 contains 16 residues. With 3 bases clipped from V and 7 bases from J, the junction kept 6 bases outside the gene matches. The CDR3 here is CASSARTSGRSNEQFF. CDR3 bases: TGTGCCAGCAGCGCCAGGACTAGCGGGAGGAGTAATGAGCAGTTCTTC. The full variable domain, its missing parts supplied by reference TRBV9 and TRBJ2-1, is DSGVTQTPKHLITATGQRVTLRCSPRSGDLSVYWYQQSLDQGLQFLIQYYNGEERAKGNILERFSAQQFPDLHSELNLSSLELGDSALYFCASSARTSGRSNEQFFGPGTRLTVL.

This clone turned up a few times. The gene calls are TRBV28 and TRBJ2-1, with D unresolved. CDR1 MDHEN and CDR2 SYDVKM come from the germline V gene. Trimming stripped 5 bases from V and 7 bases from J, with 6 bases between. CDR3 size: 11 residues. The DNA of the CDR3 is TGTGCCAGCAGTGTCCCTAATGAGCAGTTCTTC. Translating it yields CASSVPNEQFF.

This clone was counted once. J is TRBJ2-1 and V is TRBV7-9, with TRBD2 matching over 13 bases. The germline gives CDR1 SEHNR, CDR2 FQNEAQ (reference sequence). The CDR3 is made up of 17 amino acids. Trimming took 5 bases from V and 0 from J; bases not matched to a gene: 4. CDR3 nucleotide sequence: TGTGCCAGCAGCAGGACTAGCGGGAGCGCCTCCTACAATGAGCAGTTCTTC. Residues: CASSRTSGSASYNEQFF.

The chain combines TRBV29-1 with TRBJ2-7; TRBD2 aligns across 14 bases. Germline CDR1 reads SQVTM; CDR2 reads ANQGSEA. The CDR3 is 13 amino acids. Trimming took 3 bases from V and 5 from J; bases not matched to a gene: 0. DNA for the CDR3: TGCAGCGTTGAGGGACTAGCGGGAGACGAGCAGTACTTC. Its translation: CSVEGLAGDEQYF.

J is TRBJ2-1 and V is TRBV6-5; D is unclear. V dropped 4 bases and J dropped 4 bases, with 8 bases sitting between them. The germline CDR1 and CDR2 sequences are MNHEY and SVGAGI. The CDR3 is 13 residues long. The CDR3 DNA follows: TGTGCCAGCAGTTCGCTAGGTTACAATGAGCAGTTCTTC. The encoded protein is CASSSLGYNEQFF.

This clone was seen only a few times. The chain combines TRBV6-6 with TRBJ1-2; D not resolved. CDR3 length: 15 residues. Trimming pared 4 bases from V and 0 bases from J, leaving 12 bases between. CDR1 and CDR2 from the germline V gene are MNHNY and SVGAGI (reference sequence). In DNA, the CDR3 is TGTGCCAGCAGTTCCGACGACACGGCTAACTATGGCTACACCTTC. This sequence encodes CASSSDDTANYGYTF.

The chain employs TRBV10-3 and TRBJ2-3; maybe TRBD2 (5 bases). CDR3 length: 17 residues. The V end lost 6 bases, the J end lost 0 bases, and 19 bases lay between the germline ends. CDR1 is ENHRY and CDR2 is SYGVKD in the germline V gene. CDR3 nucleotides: TGTGCCATCAGACGACCCGGGGTGGGTGGTAGCACAGATACGCAGTATTTT. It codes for CAIRRPGVGGSTDTQYF.

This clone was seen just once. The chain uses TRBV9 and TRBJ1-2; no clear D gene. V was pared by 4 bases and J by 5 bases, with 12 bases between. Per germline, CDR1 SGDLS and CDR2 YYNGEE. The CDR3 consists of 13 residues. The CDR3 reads CASSPDAEYGYTF. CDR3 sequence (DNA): TGTGCCAGCAGCCCCGACGCCGAATATGGCTACACCTTC.

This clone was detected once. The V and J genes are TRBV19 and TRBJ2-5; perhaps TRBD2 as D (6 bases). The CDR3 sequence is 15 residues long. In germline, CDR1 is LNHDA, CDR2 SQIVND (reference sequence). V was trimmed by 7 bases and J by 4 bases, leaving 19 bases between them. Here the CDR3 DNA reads TGTGCCAGTACTAAATTAGGAGGGAGAGGAGAGACCCAGTACTTC. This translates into CASTKLGGRGETQYF.

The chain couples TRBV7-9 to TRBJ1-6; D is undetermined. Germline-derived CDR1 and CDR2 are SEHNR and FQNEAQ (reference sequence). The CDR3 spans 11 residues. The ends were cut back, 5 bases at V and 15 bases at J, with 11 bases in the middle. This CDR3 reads CASSETRGLHF. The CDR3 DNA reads TGTGCCAGCAGCGAGACCCGGGGCCTCCACTTT. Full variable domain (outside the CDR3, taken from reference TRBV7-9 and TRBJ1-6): DTGVSQNPRHKITKRGQNVTFRCDPISEHNRLYWYRQTLGQGPEFLTYFQNEAQLEKSRLLSDRFSAERPKGSFSTLEIQRTEQGDSAMYLCASSETRGLHFGNGTRLTVT.

CDR3 region: CATSRTTGQGSEKLFF. The CDR3 DNA sequence: TGTGCCACCAGCAGGACTACGGGACAGGGTAGTGAAAAACTGTTTTTT. V usage is TRBV15 and J usage is TRBJ1-4, with 9 bases lining up with TRBD1. This CDR3 is built from 16 residues. V gave up 3 bases and J gave up 7 bases; unmatched junction bases: 9. Per the germline V gene, CDR1 is LNHNV and CDR2 is YYDKDF (reference sequence).

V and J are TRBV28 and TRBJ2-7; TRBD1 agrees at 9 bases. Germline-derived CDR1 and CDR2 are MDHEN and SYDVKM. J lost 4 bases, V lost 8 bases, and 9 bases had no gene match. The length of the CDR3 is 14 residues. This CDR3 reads CASRDRDREYEQYF. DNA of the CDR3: TGTGCCAGCCGCGACCGGGACAGGGAATACGAGCAGTACTTC.

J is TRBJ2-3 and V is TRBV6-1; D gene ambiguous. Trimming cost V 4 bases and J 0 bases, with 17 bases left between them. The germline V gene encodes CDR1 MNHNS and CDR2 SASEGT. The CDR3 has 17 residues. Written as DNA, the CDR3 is TGTGCCAGCAGTGGCTCTGGTGTCAGAGCAAGCACAGATACGCAGTATTTT. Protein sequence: CASSGSGVRASTDTQYF.

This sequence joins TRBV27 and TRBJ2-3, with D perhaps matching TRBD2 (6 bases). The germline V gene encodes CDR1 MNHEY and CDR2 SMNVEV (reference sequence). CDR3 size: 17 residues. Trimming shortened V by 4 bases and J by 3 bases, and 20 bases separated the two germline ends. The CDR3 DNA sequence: TGTGCCAGCAGTTCCCTCTCCGACGGGAGAGAGACAGATACGCAGTATTTT. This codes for CASSSLSDGRETDTQYF.

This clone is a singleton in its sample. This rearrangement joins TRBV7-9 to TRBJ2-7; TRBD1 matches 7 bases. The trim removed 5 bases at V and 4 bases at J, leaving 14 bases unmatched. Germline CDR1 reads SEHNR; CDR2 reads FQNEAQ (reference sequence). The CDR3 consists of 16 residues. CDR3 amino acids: CASSPPTGTVAYEQYF. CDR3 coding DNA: TGTGCCAGCAGCCCACCAACCGGGACAGTGGCGTACGAGCAGTACTTC.

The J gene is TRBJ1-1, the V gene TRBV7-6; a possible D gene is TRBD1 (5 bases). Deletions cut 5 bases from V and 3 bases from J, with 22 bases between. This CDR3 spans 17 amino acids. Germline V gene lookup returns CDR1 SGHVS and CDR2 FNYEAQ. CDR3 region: CASSPRQGLESDTEAFF. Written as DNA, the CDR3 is TGTGCCAGCAGCCCAAGGCAGGGTTTGGAGTCGGACACTGAAGCTTTCTTT.

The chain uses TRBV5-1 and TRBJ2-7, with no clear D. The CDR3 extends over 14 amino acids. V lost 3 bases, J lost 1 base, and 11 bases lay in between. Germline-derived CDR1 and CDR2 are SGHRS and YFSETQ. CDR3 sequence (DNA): TGCGCCAGCAGCTCCACCCCTGGTTCCTACGAGCAGTACTTC. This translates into CASSSTPGSYEQYF. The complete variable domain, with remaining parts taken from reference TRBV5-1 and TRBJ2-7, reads KAGVTQTPRYLIKTRGQQVTLSCSPISGHRSVSWYQQTPGQGLQFLFEYFSETQRNKGNFPGRFSGRQFSNSRSEMNVSTLELGDSALYLCASSSTPGSYEQYFGPGTRLTVT.

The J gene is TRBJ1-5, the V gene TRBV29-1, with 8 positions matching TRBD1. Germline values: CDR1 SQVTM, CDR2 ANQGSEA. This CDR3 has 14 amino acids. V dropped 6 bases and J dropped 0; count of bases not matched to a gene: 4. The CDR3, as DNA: TGCAGCGTAGAGACAGGGGATAGCAATCAGCCCCAGCATTTT. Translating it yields CSVETGDSNQPQHF.